This T cell receptor beta chain was profiled in a study of Ad26.COV2.S vaccination and SARS-CoV-2 variants. Across the study: Ad26.COV2.S given intramuscularly, once or twice 56 days apart. Study-level findings and limits: People who got the vaccine or the placebo had similar non-spike TCR breadth.

The ends lost 6 bases at V and 2 bases at J; junction bases unmatched: 6. The CDR3 extends over 14 amino acids. Germline values: CDR1 ENHRY, CDR2 SYGVKD. About this clone: Its antigen is not known.

The data were produced by immunoSEQ multiplex PCR, yet TCRdb's version contains in-frame clones alone and is incomplete. The table lists about half a million clones, nearly 90% of them singletons, with 1.7% in the top ten. Treatment defined: roughly 19 received Ad26.COV2.S at low or high dose, single or two shots; about five received placebo; per-sample allocation not given. Following the first vaccine or placebo injection, samples were taken on day 63. The origin of this receptor is a person between 18 and 65 years old who received the Ad26.COV2.S COVID-19 vaccine or a placebo. This rearrangement joins TRBV10-3 to TRBJ2-7, with TRBD1 matching over 8 bases. Sequencing used peripheral blood, obtained in a trial of Ad26.COV2.S vaccine versus placebo. This chain's CDR3 is CAISEGTGTYEQYF. The CDR3 DNA sequence: TGTGCCATCAGCGAGGGGACAGGTACCTACGAGCAGTACTTC.